These 21 T cell receptor beta chains share one sample of origin, sequenced in a study of T-cell memory formation after mild COVID-19. TCRdb used MiXCR to reprocess the 5' RACE reads, holding one entry per CDR3 protein. The sample holds approximately 260,000 distinct CDR3 sequences, roughly 17% seen once. Sequencing was carried out using PBMCs or a T cell subset sorted from them (not recorded which). Receptor source: a man younger than 30 who had mild COVID-19 (a few samples of this study predate the infection). Cell type and time point are not known.

This clonotype was observed a few times. The chain is built from TRBV3-1 and TRBJ1-2; possible D gene TRBD1, 5 bases. CDR1 LGHDT and CDR2 YNNKEL come from the germline V gene (reference sequence). V shed 4 bases and J shed 1 base, with 7 bases lying between them. This CDR3 comprises 13 residues. CDR3 sequence reads: CASSPGLNYGYTF. CDR3 in DNA: TGTGCCAGCAGCCCGGGACTTAACTATGGCTACACCTTC.

The J gene is TRBJ2-3, the V gene TRBV4-3; D is unresolved. Germline V gene data show CDR1 as LGHNA and CDR2 as YSLEER. The length of the CDR3 is 14 residues. Trimming shortened V by 3 bases and J by 2 bases, and 9 bases separated the two germline ends. CDR3 region: CASSHRRDTDTQYF. The CDR3 DNA is TGCGCCAGCAGCCACAGGAGAGACACAGATACGCAGTATTTT.

V and J are TRBV6-5 and TRBJ2-1, with a tentative D call TRBD1 (7 bases). Germline CDR1 MNHEY, CDR2 SVGAGI. Trimming removed 8 bases at V and 7 bases at J, with 18 bases between. The CDR3 runs to 14 residues. DNA for the CDR3: TGTGCCAGCTCGGGGGCAGGGGGTAGGAATGAGCAGTTCTTC. Residues: CASSGAGGRNEQFF.

This clonotype was observed many times. The genes are TRBV7-2 and TRBJ1-1, with 10 nucleotides matching TRBD1. The CDR3 is made up of 13 amino acids. V was clipped by 5 bases and J by 5 bases; unmatched bases: 2. Germline V gene sequence: CDR1 SGHTA, CDR2 FQGNSA. CDR3 amino acids: CASSPGQGTEAFF. CDR3 nucleotides: TGTGCCAGCAGCCCGGGACAGGGGACTGAAGCTTTCTTT.

The chain joins TRBV5-1 to TRBJ1-1, with 7 positions matching TRBD1. Germline values: CDR1 SGHRS, CDR2 YFSETQ. Losses at the gene ends were 7 bases for V and 3 bases for J; bases not matched to a gene: 12. The CDR3 is 15 residues long. In DNA, the CDR3 is TGCGCCAGCTTTCCTTCCCCTGGGACAGACACTGAAGCTTTCTTT. Its translation is CASFPSPGTDTEAFF. The full variable domain, with the rest looked up from reference TRBV5-1 and TRBJ1-1, is KAGVTQTPRYLIKTRGQQVTLSCSPISGHRSVSWYQQTPGQGLQFLFEYFSETQRNKGNFPGRFSGRQFSNSRSEMNVSTLELGDSALYLCASFPSPGTDTEAFFGQGTRLTVV.

The count of this clonotype is one. This chain uses TRBV28 with TRBJ1-2; D gene ambiguous. The CDR3 covers 13 residues. Germline values: CDR1 MDHEN, CDR2 SYDVKM. Trimming stripped 5 bases from V and 4 bases from J, with 11 bases between. As DNA, the CDR3 is TGTGCCAGCAGTCCCGGGCCTAGCTATGGCTACACCTTC. Translated: CASSPGPSYGYTF.

J is TRBJ2-3 and V is TRBV7-6; no clear D. The CDR3 totals 12 residues. The ends were cut back, 3 bases at V and 11 bases at J, with 12 bases in the middle. The germline V gene has CDR1 SGHVS and CDR2 FNYEAQ. The DNA for the CDR3 is TGTGCCAGCAGCTTTGAGTCCTATTTGCAGTATTTT. It is translated as CASSFESYLQYF.

The chain has TRBV19 and TRBJ1-2; no definite D call. This CDR3 is built from 14 residues. Between the trimmed V and J ends, which lost 3 bases and 3 bases, there was a span of 11 bases. Germline V gives CDR1 LNHDA, CDR2 SQIVND (reference sequence). The CDR3 coding sequence is TGTGCCAGTAGTATCGATTGGGCAGACTATGGCTACACCTTC. It yields the protein CASSIDWADYGYTF. Based on the CDR3 plus reference TRBV19 and TRBJ1-2, the full variable domain is DGGITQSPKYLFRKEGQNVTLSCEQNLNHDAMYWYRQDPGQGLRLIYYSQIVNDFQKGDIAEGYSVSREKKESFPLTVTSAQKNPTAFYLCASSIDWADYGYTFGSGTRLTVV.

This clonotype was counted a few times. V is TRBV7-2 and J is TRBJ2-7, with a weak D call TRBD2 (5 bases). Germline-derived CDR1 and CDR2 are SGHTA and FQGNSA. The V end was cut by 5 bases, the J end by 3 bases, with 14 bases between. This CDR3 comprises 14 residues. In nucleotides, the CDR3 is TGTGCCAGCAGCACTCCGGGGAAAAGCTACGAGCAGTACTTC. This translates into CASSTPGKSYEQYF.

V usage is TRBV7-9 and J usage is TRBJ2-1, with D possibly TRBD2 on 7 matching bases. The CDR3 is made up of 13 amino acids. V gave up 5 bases and J gave up 7 bases, with 12 bases separating them. Germline V CDR1 and CDR2: SEHNR, FQNEAQ (reference sequence). The chain's CDR3 is CASSRKGGNEQFF. The DNA of the CDR3 is TGTGCCAGCAGCCGCAAGGGGGGGAATGAGCAGTTCTTC. The variable domain in full, with the rest retrieved from reference TRBV7-9 and TRBJ2-1, is DTGVSQNPRHKITKRGQNVTFRCDPISEHNRLYWYRQTLGQGPEFLTYFQNEAQLEKSRLLSDRFSAERPKGSFSTLEIQRTEQGDSAMYLCASSRKGGNEQFFGPGTRLTVL.

This clonotype was counted between two and nine times. The J gene is TRBJ2-1, the V gene TRBV4-3, with TRBD2 matching 8 bases. The germline V gene encodes CDR1 LGHNA and CDR2 YSLEER. This CDR3 region has 15 residues. V shed 0 bases and J 12 bases; nucleotides not matched to a gene: 10. CDR3 in amino acids: CASSQDPGGVKVQFF. The DNA for the CDR3 is TGCGCCAGCAGCCAAGACCCGGGGGGGGTTAAGGTGCAGTTCTTC.

This clonotype was observed at least ten times. The chain combines TRBV5-1 with TRBJ2-1, with D perhaps assigned TRBD1 or TRBD2 (6 bases each). In germline, CDR1 is SGHRS, CDR2 YFSETQ. V was pared by 2 bases and J by 6 bases, with 15 bases between. The CDR3 loop spans 15 amino acids. The CDR3, as DNA: TGCGCCAGCAGCTTAACGGGGGCCCCGGGCAATGAGCAGTTCTTC. Protein sequence: CASSLTGAPGNEQFF. Drawing the rest from reference TRBV5-1 and TRBJ2-1, the complete variable domain is KAGVTQTPRYLIKTRGQQVTLSCSPISGHRSVSWYQQTPGQGLQFLFEYFSETQRNKGNFPGRFSGRQFSNSRSEMNVSTLELGDSALYLCASSLTGAPGNEQFFGPGTRLTVL.

The J gene is TRBJ2-1, the V gene TRBV20-1, with TRBD2 matching over 12 bases. Germline V gene data show CDR1 as DFQATT and CDR2 as SNEGSKA (reference sequence). The CDR3 is 15 amino acids. V was clipped by 5 bases and J by 5 bases; unmatched bases: 7. CDR3 bases: TGCAGTGCTCCCAAACTAGCGGGGGGCGACAATGAGCAGTTCTTC. Its translation is CSAPKLAGGDNEQFF.

The chain combines TRBV5-1 with TRBJ1-1, with 7 bases identical to TRBD1. J was trimmed by 1 base and V by 4 bases; bases with no gene match: 4. Germline-derived CDR1 and CDR2 are SGHRS and YFSETQ. The CDR3 covers 14 residues. This chain's CDR3 is CASSPGQENTEAFF. The CDR3 DNA reads TGCGCCAGCAGCCCCGGACAGGAGAACACTGAAGCTTTCTTT.

The chain joins TRBV7-3 to TRBJ2-5; TRBD2 matches at 9 bases. The length of the CDR3 is 16 residues. The germline V gene encodes CDR1 SGHTA and CDR2 FQGTGA. Trimming at V came to 6 bases and at J to 5 bases, leaving 13 bases not matched to a gene. The CDR3 sequence: CASRIPPERGEETQYF. CDR3 coding DNA: TGTGCCAGCAGGATTCCCCCCGAGCGGGGGGAGGAGACCCAGTACTTC. Together with reference TRBV7-3 and TRBJ2-5, the CDR3 gives the full variable domain: GAGVSQTPSNKVTEKGKYVELRCDPISGHTALYWYRQSLGQGPEFLIYFQGTGAADDSGLPNDRFFAVRPEGSVSTLKIQRTERGDSAVYLCASRIPPERGEETQYFGPGTRLLVL.

In this sample, this clonotype turned up a few times. The chain couples TRBV12-3 or TRBV12-4 to TRBJ2-3; TRBD2 aligns across 9 bases. The CDR3 runs 16 residues. The V gene end was trimmed by 4 bases and the J gene end by 3 bases; junction bases not matched to a gene: 8. CDR3 nucleotide sequence: TGTGCCAGCAGTTCCCCAGCGGGGGGAGGAACAGATACGCAGTATTTT. It yields the protein CASSSPAGGGTDTQYF.

This chain links TRBV7-8 with TRBJ2-3; 7 bases fit TRBD2. Germline trimming cut 6 bases from V and 1 base from J; bases unmatched to any gene: 7. Per germline, CDR1 SGHVS and CDR2 FQNEAQ. This CDR3 has 15 amino acids. CDR3 in amino acids: CASSSSGGRTDTQYF. CDR3 bases: TGTGCCAGCAGTTCTAGCGGTGGGCGCACAGATACGCAGTATTTT.

CDR3 DNA: TGTGCCAGCAGTCCGAGGGGGTCGGCTAATTCACCCCTCCACTTT. This encodes CASSPRGSANSPLHF. The chain employs TRBV12-3 or TRBV12-4 and TRBJ1-6; weak D call: TRBD1 (6 bases). Trimming took 5 bases from V and 6 from J, leaving 14 bases between them. The CDR3 length is 15 residues.

This rearrangement joins TRBV6-6 to TRBJ1-2; possibly TRBD1 for D (6 bases). The length of the CDR3 is 13 residues. Germline CDR1 is MNHNY and CDR2 is SVGAGI (reference sequence). The V end was cut by 6 bases, the J end by 4 bases, with 12 bases between. The chain's CDR3 is CASRRQDGYGYTF. In nucleotides, the CDR3 is TGTGCCAGCAGGAGACAGGATGGCTATGGCTACACCTTC.

This clonotype was counted a few times. V usage is TRBV6-5 and J usage is TRBJ2-6; no firm D call. The ends were cut back, 2 bases at V and 0 bases at J, with 11 bases in the middle. CDR3 length: 17 residues. Germline V gene data show CDR1 as MNHEY and CDR2 as SVGAGI. CDR3: CASSYTAGVSGANVLTF. CDR3 in DNA: TGTGCCAGCAGTTACACGGCAGGAGTCTCTGGGGCCAACGTCCTGACTTTC.

The table lists this clonotype with a few counts. V gene TRBV4-1 combines with J gene TRBJ2-2; 8 nucleotides agree with TRBD2. Germline V gives CDR1 MGHRA, CDR2 YSYEKL. CDR3 length equals 18 residues. The J segment lost 7 bases and the V segment lost 4 bases, leaving 17 bases of the junction unmatched. DNA for the CDR3: TGCGCCAGCAGCCGGTATCGTGCGGGGGGCAATAGAGACGGGGAGCTGTTTTTT. It yields the protein CASSRYRAGGNRDGELFF.